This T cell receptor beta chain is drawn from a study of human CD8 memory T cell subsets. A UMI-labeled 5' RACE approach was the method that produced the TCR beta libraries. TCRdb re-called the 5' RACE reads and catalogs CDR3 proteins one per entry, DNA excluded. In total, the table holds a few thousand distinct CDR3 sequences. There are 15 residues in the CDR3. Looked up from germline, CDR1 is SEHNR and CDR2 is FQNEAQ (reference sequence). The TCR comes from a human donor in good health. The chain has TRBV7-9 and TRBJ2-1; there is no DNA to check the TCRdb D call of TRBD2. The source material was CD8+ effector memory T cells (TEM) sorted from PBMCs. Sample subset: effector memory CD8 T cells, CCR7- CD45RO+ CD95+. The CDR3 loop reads CASSQGLASYNEQFF.